Below are 13 T cell receptor beta chains sequenced from a single sample in a study of cytomegalovirus exposure and HLA in healthy donors. PCR primers comprised 60 Vbeta and 13 Jbeta primers. Here immunoSEQ multiplex PCR was the method, and the copy in TCRdb shows in-frame clones only, minus some. The table records approximately 190,000 clones, roughly nine tenths of them present only once. Input material: PBMCs. These receptors were obtained from a boy aged 2-15 years in good health and CMV-seronegative.

This clone was found once. The V gene is TRBV5-1, the J gene TRBJ1-1; D might be TRBD1 (5 bases). The CDR3 length is 15 residues. V lost 0 bases and J lost 1, with 10 bases in between. Germline V gene lookup returns CDR1 SGHRS and CDR2 YFSETQ. DNA of the CDR3: TGCGCCAGCAGCTTGGGGGGCATACCGAACACTGAAGCTTTCTTT. This encodes CASSLGGIPNTEAFF.

The genes are TRBV29-1 and TRBJ2-7, with D unresolved. The germline V gene has CDR1 SQVTM and CDR2 ANQGSEA. Trimming shortened V by 5 bases and J by 3 bases, and 11 bases separated the two germline ends. The CDR3 runs to 12 residues. The DNA of the CDR3 is TGCAGCGTTTCGTCCTATGACTACGAGCAGTACTTC. Amino acids: CSVSSYDYEQYF.

The rearrangement joins TRBV7-8 to TRBJ2-7; D call uncertain. Germline CDR1 SGHVS, CDR2 FQNEAQ. Trimming pared 1 base from V and 9 bases from J, leaving 10 bases between. This CDR3 region has 12 residues. In nucleotides, the CDR3 is TGTGCCAGCAGCTTAGAGTCTTTCGGGCAGTACTTC. It codes for CASSLESFGQYF.

Comment on this clone: An end of the junction differs from the germline gene, which may be a read error. The chain uses TRBV7-2 and TRBJ2-7, with TRBD1 matching over 8 bases. Germline lookup yields CDR1 SGHTA and CDR2 FQGNSA. The CDR3 length is 14 residues. In nucleotides, the CDR3 is TGTGCCAGCAGCTTATTGCTGGGACAGGCCCCAGGGAACTTC. Translated, it gives CASSLLLGQAPGNF.

In this sample, this clone turned up once. The gene calls are TRBV28 and TRBJ1-1; D may be TRBD1 (5 bases). V was shortened by 7 bases and J by 1 base, with 16 bases between the two germline ends. CDR1 and CDR2 from the germline V gene are MDHEN and SYDVKM. The CDR3 has 15 residues. The CDR3 DNA reads as TGTGCCAGCACTGGGGCAGGGTGGAGGAACACTGAAGCTTTCTTT. Translated: CASTGAGWRNTEAFF.

This chain joins TRBV6-5 and TRBJ1-4, with 7 bases that match TRBD1. The junction had 6 bases not matched to a gene; V was cut back by 6 bases and J by 2 bases. CDR1 and CDR2 from the germline V gene are MNHEY and SVGAGI. The CDR3 has 15 residues. In DNA, the CDR3 is TGTGCCAGCAGCCCTACAGGGGCGACTAATGAAAAACTGTTTTTT. Amino acids: CASSPTGATNEKLFF.

The V gene is TRBV5-6, the J gene TRBJ1-1, with D possibly being TRBD1 (6 bases). Germline V gene data show CDR1 as SGHDT and CDR2 as YYEEEE. Trimming cost V 2 bases and J 0 bases, with 17 bases left between them. CDR3 size: 17 residues. The CDR3 sequence: CASSFWTELFMNTEAFF. As DNA, the CDR3 is TGTGCCAGCAGCTTCTGGACAGAACTCTTCATGAACACTGAAGCTTTCTTT.

This chain connects TRBV6-1 to TRBJ2-1; the D is unclear. V dropped 5 bases and J dropped 4 bases, with 15 bases sitting between them. Germline V lookup: CDR1 MNHNS, CDR2 SASEGT. This CDR3 contains 15 residues. CDR3 DNA: TGTGCCAGCAGTTCTCCGGGTTATGGATACAATGAGCAGTTCTTC. This gives the protein CASSSPGYGYNEQFF.

This clone was counted a single time. The V and J genes are TRBV7-6 and TRBJ2-3; D might be TRBD1 (5 bases). The V end was cut by 7 bases, the J end by 0 bases, with 23 bases between. The CDR3 length is 18 residues. Germline-derived CDR1 and CDR2 are SGHVS and FNYEAQ. CDR3 nucleotide sequence: TGTGCCAGCATGATAGTGGTAGGGGCGCCAGGAAGCACAGATACGCAGTATTTT. Translating gives CASMIVVGAPGSTDTQYF.

This clone came up once. The chain recombines TRBV5-1 with TRBJ2-3, with 8 bases fitting TRBD1. CDR1 and CDR2 (germline): SGHRS, YFSETQ. Unmatched junction bases numbered 3, after V lost 2 bases and J lost 4 bases. The CDR3 spans 14 residues. CDR3 sequence reads: CASSFGQGPDTQYF. The CDR3 region has the DNA TGCGCCAGCAGCTTTGGACAGGGCCCAGATACGCAGTATTTT. Combining the CDR3 with reference TRBV5-1 and TRBJ2-3 gives the whole variable domain KAGVTQTPRYLIKTRGQQVTLSCSPISGHRSVSWYQQTPGQGLQFLFEYFSETQRNKGNFPGRFSGRQFSNSRSEMNVSTLELGDSALYLCASSFGQGPDTQYFGPGTRLTVL.

This clone appeared a single time. V and J are TRBV5-5 and TRBJ2-7, with D possibly matching TRBD2 (5 bases). The CDR3 has 14 residues. Trimming took 0 bases from V and 2 from J, leaving 9 bases between them. CDR1 SGHKS and CDR2 YYEKEE come from the germline V gene (reference sequence). The CDR3 DNA is TGTGCCAGCAGCTTGGGGGCCGGGACCTACGAGCAGTACTTC. Its translation: CASSLGAGTYEQYF.

This clone occurred once. CDR3 sequence reads: CASSEGSGRAYWEQYF. The CDR3 DNA reads TGTGCCAGCAGTGAAGGTAGCGGGAGGGCTTATTGGGAGCAGTACTTC. This chain connects TRBV2 to TRBJ2-7; 11 nucleotides line up with TRBD2. The junction had 9 bases not matched to a gene; V was cut back by 1 base and J by 7 bases. CDR1 and CDR2 from the germline V gene are SNHLY and FYNNEI. The CDR3 runs 16 residues.

This sequence joins TRBV6-5 and TRBJ1-2; the D gene is possibly TRBD1 (5 bases). CDR1 and CDR2 from the germline V gene are MNHEY and SVGAGI. The CDR3 extends over 13 amino acids. V dropped 2 bases and J dropped 4 bases, with 8 bases sitting between them. CDR3 sequence reads: CASSYRDSYGYTF. CDR3 nucleotides: TGTGCCAGCAGTTACCGGGACTCCTATGGCTACACCTTC.